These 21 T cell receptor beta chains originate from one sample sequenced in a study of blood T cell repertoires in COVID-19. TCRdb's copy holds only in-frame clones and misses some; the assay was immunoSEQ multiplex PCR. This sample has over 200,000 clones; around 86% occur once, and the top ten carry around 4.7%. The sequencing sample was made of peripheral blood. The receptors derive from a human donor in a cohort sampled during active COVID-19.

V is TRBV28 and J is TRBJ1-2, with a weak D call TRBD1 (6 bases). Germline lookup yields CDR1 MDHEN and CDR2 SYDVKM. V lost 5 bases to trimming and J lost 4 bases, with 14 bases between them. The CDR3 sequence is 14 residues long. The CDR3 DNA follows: TGTGCCAGCAGTCCCGAGGGGGGGGGCTATGGCTACACCTTC. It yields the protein CASSPEGGGYGYTF.

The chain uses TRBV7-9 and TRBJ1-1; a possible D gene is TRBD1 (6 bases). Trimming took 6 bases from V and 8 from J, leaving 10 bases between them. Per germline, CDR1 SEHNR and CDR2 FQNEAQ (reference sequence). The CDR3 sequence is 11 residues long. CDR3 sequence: CASRTGTEAFF. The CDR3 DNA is TGTGCCAGCAGAACAGGGACCGAAGCTTTCTTT.

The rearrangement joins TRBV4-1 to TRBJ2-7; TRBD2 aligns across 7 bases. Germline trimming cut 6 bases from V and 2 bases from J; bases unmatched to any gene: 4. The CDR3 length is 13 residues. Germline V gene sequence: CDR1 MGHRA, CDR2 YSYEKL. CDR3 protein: CASRAGNTYEQYF. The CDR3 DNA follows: TGCGCCAGCAGAGCGGGGAACACCTACGAGCAGTACTTC.

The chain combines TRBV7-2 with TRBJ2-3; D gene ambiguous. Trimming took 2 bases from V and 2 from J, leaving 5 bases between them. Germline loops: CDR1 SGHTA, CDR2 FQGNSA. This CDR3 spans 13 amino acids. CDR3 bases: TGTGCCAGCAGCTTACCTCCCACAGATACGCAGTATTTT. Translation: CASSLPPTDTQYF.

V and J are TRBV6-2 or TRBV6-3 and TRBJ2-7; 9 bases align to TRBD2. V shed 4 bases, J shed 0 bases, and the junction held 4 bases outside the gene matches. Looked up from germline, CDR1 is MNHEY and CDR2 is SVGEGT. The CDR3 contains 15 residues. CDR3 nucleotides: TGTGCCAGCAGTTCTAGCGGGGTTAGCTCCTACGAGCAGTACTTC. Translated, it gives CASSSSGVSSYEQYF.

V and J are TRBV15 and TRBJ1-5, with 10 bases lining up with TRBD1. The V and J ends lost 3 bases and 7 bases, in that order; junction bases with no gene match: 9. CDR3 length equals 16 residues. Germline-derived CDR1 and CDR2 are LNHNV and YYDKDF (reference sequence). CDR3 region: CATSRGQGLGNQPQHF. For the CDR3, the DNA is TGTGCCACCAGCAGGGGACAGGGGTTGGGAAACCAGCCCCAGCATTTT.

Written as DNA, the CDR3 is TGTGCCACCAGTGACCTGACTAGCGGGAGGCCGTACTTC. Translation: CATSDLTSGRPYF. The chain joins TRBV24-1 to TRBJ2-7, with 13 nucleotides matching TRBD2. This CDR3 spans 13 amino acids. CDR1 and CDR2 (germline): KGHDR, SFDVKD. V was pared by 4 bases and J by 12 bases, with 5 bases of the junction left unmatched.

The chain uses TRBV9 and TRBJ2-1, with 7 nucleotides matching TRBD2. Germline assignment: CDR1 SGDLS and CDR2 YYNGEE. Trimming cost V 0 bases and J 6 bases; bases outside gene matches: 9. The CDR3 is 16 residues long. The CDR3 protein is CASSVEIGGRANEQFF. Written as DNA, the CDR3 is TGTGCCAGCAGCGTAGAAATCGGCGGGAGAGCCAATGAGCAGTTCTTC.

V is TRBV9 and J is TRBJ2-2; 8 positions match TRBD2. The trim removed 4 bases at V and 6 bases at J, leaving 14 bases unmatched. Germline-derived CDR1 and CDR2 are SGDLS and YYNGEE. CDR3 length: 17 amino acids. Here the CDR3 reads CASSPRGGASQAGELFF. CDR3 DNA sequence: TGTGCCAGCAGCCCTCGGGGGGGGGCTAGTCAGGCCGGGGAGCTGTTTTTT.

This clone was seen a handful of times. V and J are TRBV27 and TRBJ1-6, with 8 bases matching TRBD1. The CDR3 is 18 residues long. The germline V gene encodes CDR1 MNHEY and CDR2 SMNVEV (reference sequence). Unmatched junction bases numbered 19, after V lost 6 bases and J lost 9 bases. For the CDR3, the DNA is TGTGCCAGCAGCAGTACCCCTTTAGGACAGGGATACTTTTCACCCCTCCACTTT. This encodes CASSSTPLGQGYFSPLHF.

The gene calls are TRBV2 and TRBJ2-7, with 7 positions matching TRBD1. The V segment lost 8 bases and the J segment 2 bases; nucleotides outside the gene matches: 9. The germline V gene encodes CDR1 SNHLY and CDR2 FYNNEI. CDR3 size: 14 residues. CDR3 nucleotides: TGTGCCAGCTGGACAGGATTCCCTCCCTACGAGCAGTACTTC. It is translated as CASWTGFPPYEQYF.

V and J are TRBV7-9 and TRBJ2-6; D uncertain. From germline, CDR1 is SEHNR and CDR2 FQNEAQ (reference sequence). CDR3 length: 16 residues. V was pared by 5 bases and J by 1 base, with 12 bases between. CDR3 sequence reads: CASSLRSQSGANVLTF. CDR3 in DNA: TGTGCCAGCAGCCTCAGGTCCCAATCTGGGGCCAACGTCCTGACTTTC.

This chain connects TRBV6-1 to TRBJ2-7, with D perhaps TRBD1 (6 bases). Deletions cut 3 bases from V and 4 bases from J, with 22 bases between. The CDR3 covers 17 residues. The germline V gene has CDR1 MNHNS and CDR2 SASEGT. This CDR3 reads CASSDRGSFFEGYEQYF. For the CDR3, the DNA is TGTGCCAGCAGTGACAGGGGAAGCTTTTTTGAAGGGTACGAGCAGTACTTC.

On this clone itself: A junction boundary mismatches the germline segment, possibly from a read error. In DNA, the CDR3 is TGTGCCAGTAGGAGCCGGGACAGTGCGGCCCTTAGGGACTTC. This codes for CASRSRDSAALRDF. The V gene is TRBV19, the J gene TRBJ2-7, with 7 bases that match TRBD1. The length of the CDR3 is 14 residues. The germline gives CDR1 LNHDA, CDR2 SQIVND (reference sequence).

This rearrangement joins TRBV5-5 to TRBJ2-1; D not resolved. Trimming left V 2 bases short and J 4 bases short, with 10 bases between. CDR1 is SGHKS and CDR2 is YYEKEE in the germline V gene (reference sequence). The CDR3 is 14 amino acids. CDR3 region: CASSLRTVYNEQFF. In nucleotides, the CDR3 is TGTGCCAGCAGCTTACGAACGGTATACAATGAGCAGTTCTTC. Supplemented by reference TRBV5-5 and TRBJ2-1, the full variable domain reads DAGVTQSPTHLIKTRGQQVTLRCSPISGHKSVSWYQQVLGQGPQFIFQYYEKEERGRGNFPDRFSARQFPNYSSELNVNALLLGDSALYLCASSLRTVYNEQFFGPGTRLTVL.

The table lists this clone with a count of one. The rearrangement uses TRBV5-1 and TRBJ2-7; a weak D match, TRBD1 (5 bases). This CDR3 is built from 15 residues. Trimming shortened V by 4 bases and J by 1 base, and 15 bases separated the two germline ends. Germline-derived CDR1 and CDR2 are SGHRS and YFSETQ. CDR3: CASSAPGPRSYEQYF. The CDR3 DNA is TGCGCCAGCAGCGCGCCAGGGCCACGGTCCTACGAGCAGTACTTC.

The CDR3 nucleotides read TGTGCCAGCTCAACCCCAGGGGGCACTGAAGCTTTCTTT. Protein sequence: CASSTPGGTEAFF. J is TRBJ1-1 and V is TRBV18; 7 bases match TRBD1. This CDR3 spans 13 amino acids. J lost 4 bases, V lost 5 bases, and 4 bases had no gene match. Germline V gives CDR1 KGHSH, CDR2 LQKENI.

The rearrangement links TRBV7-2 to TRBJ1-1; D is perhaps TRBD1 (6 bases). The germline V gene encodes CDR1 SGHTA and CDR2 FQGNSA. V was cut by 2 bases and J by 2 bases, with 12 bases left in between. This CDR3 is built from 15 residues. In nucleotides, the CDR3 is TGTGCCAGCAGCTTAACCCCGGACAGTAACACTGAAGCTTTCTTT. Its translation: CASSLTPDSNTEAFF.

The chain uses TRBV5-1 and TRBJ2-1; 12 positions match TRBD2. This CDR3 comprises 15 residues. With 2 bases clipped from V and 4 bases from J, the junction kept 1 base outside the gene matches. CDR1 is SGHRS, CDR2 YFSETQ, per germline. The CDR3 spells CASSFTSGRYNEQFF. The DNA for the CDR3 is TGCGCCAGCAGCTTCACTAGCGGGAGGTACAATGAGCAGTTCTTC.

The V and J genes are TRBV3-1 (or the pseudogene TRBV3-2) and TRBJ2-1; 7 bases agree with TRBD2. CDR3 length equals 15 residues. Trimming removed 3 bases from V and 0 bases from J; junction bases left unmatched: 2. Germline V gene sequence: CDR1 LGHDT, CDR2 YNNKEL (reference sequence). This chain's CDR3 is CASSQRESSYNEQFF. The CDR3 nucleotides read TGTGCCAGCAGCCAGCGGGAGTCCTCCTACAATGAGCAGTTCTTC.

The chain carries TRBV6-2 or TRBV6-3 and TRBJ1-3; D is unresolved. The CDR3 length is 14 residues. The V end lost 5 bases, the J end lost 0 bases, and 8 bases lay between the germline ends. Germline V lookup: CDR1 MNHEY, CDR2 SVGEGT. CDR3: CASSIISSGNTIYF. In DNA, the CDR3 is TGTGCCAGCAGTATCATTAGCTCTGGAAACACCATATATTTT.